Given below is one TCR beta chain in context. In this sample, this clonotype turned up many times. What antigen it recognizes has not been identified. No much larger clone exists at a distance of one base, and base qualities are not known. The germline V gene supplies CDR1 SGHRS and CDR2 YFSETQ. Spanning cysteine to phenylalanine, the CDR3 consists of 14 amino acids. Solely the CDR3 DNA is kept, with 42 bases framed from the first base. V is shortened by 4 bases, J by 6 bases, and the region joining them spans 11 bases. The sample's treatment or condition, from its label and the paper: allogeneic hematopoietic cell transplantation with graft depleted of TCRalphabeta T cells and CD19 B cells. The children who served as transplant recipients had been given grafts of TCRalphabeta/CD19-depleted allogeneic hematopoietic cells. The data were obtained in a study of T-cell reconstitution after alpha-beta-depleted transplantation in children listed by TCRdb under 2016. Regarding the study in general: The study quantitatively tracked T-cell immune reconstitution after TCRalphabeta/CD19-depleted allogeneic hematopoietic cell transplantation in children using TCR repertoire profiling.

The protocol used for the library was PCR. This sample was sequenced with an Illumina HiSeq 2500. To normalize quantification of the TCRbeta repertoire, the TCR libraries were built with molecular barcoding that relied on unique molecular identifiers. Starting from the raw public reads, TCRdb applied fastp trimming at Q25, assembled clones with MiXCR and retained in-frame beta chains. A single entry per CDR3 protein holds the most common genes and DNA from its merged rows. The sample includes about 440,000 distinct CDR3 sequences, with around two fifths observed a single time. 27% of the sample is held by the ten biggest clonotypes. The research as a whole found: Over subsequent months, a decline in hyperexpanded clone frequencies was noted, and after one year, T-cell counts and TCRbeta diversity were mostly ascribed to newly produced T cells. The apparently early alphabetaT-cell count recovery about two months after transplant was reportedly dependent on only several hundred rapidly expanded clones derived from non-depleted graft cells. In some patients, high TCRbeta diversity at day 60 was attributed to recipient T cells and intrathymic progenitors that had survived conditioning.

The sample was PBMCs, taken before TCRalphabeta/CD19-depleted stem cell transplant. The rearrangement joined TRBV5-1 to TRBJ1-6; a weak D assignment points to TRBD1 (6 bases agree). The sequence was obtained from a girl aged 2 to 10 with aplastic anemia, due to receive a stem cell transplant. The encoded CDR3 is CASSELGANSPLHF. The sequenced DNA: TGCGCCAGCAGCGAACTGGGGGCTAATTCACCCCTCCACTTT.